Shown below are 32 T cell receptor beta chains from a single sample sequenced in a study of blood T cells in healthy people across ages. With a J-beta primer mix and a sample-barcoded 5' primer, a second PCR ran roughly 6 to 11 cycles. One entry per CDR3 protein, called by TCRdb with MiXCR from the 5' RACE reads. The sample lists more than 1,400,000 distinct CDR3 sequences, roughly 45% occurring once. Material: blood. These receptors all stem from a woman between 18 and 30 years old in good health.

This clonotype was found a few times. J is TRBJ1-6 and V is TRBV4-1; perhaps TRBD1 as D (6 bases). The CDR3 spans 15 residues. V gave up 0 bases and J gave up 9 bases, with 12 bases separating them. CDR1 is MGHRA and CDR2 is YSYEKL in the germline V gene. CDR3 sequence: CASSQDQGYRSPLHF. The CDR3 DNA sequence: TGCGCCAGCAGCCAAGATCAGGGGTACCGTTCACCCCTCCACTTT.

There are a few counts of this clonotype. The chain employs TRBV7-9 and TRBJ2-5, with D perhaps matching TRBD1 (5 bases). The CDR3 loop spans 15 amino acids. Germline CDR1 reads SEHNR; CDR2 reads FQNEAQ (reference sequence). V was clipped by 1 base and J by 2 bases, with 11 bases between them. The CDR3 protein is CASSLGPGSQETQYF. Here the CDR3 DNA reads TGTGCCAGCAGCTTAGGTCCAGGGTCGCAAGAGACCCAGTACTTC.

The chain links TRBV10-3 to TRBJ2-3; 9 bases fit TRBD2. This CDR3 is 17 amino acids long. Germline assignment: CDR1 ENHRY and CDR2 SYGVKD. V lost 5 bases and J lost 0; bases outside the gene matches: 9. The CDR3 loop is CAISRTSADASTDTQYF. The CDR3 DNA is TGTGCCATCAGTAGGACTAGCGCGGACGCTAGCACAGATACGCAGTATTTT.

V is TRBV18 and J is TRBJ1-4, with D unresolved. The germline V gene encodes CDR1 KGHSH and CDR2 LQKENI. The CDR3 totals 14 residues. Trimming removed 0 bases at V and 8 bases at J, with 10 bases between. CDR3 DNA sequence: TGTGCCAGCTCACCACCGCCTGGCGGGGAAAAACTGTTTTTT. Translating gives CASSPPPGGEKLFF.

In this sample, this clonotype turned up a few times. V and J are TRBV3-1 and TRBJ2-7; D tentatively fits TRBD1 or TRBD2 (5 bases each). Per the germline V gene, CDR1 is LGHDT and CDR2 is YNNKEL (reference sequence). V lost 9 bases and J lost 2, with 17 bases in between. The CDR3 is 14 amino acids. The CDR3 nucleotides are TGTGCCAGTTCCTATACGGGGCAGCCCTACGAGCAGTACTTC. This gives the protein CASSYTGQPYEQYF.

This clonotype was picked up many times. The J gene is TRBJ2-5, the V gene TRBV6-4; D is uncertain. Germline CDR1 reads MRHNA; CDR2 reads SNTAGT. This CDR3 contains 13 residues. Trimming took off 5 bases at V and 4 bases at J, with 11 bases between the two ends. The CDR3 sequence is CASSTWSGETQYF. In DNA, the CDR3 is TGTGCCAGCAGTACCTGGTCCGGAGAGACCCAGTACTTC.

Ten or more counts support this clonotype. The chain has TRBV5-1 and TRBJ1-2; D uncertain. The CDR3 has 14 residues. Looked up from germline, CDR1 is SGHRS and CDR2 is YFSETQ. Trimming cost V 3 bases and J 6 bases, with 15 bases left between them. The CDR3 region has the DNA TGCGCCAGCAGCTCCCGCGAGGGTCTCGATGGCTACACCTTC. It yields the protein CASSSREGLDGYTF.

Here the CDR3 DNA reads TGTGCCAGCCTAGAACAGGGTTATGAAAAACTGTTTTTT. Translating it yields CASLEQGYEKLFF. The chain is built from TRBV6-6 and TRBJ1-4, with TRBD1 as a possible D gene (6 bases). The germline V and J ends were trimmed by 8 bases and 6 bases, with 13 bases remaining between them. This CDR3 spans 13 amino acids. Germline V lookup: CDR1 MNHNY, CDR2 SVGAGI (reference sequence).

The sample holds many counts of this clonotype. The CDR3 here is CSAGTSGSIEQYF. The DNA of the CDR3 is TGCAGCGCTGGGACTAGCGGGAGTATCGAGCAGTACTTC. V is TRBV29-1 and J is TRBJ2-7; 14 nucleotides match TRBD2. The J segment lost 6 bases and the V segment lost 7 bases, leaving 5 bases of the junction unmatched. Germline loops: CDR1 SQVTM, CDR2 ANQGSEA. This CDR3 has 13 residues.

This clonotype was seen only a few times. The V and J genes are TRBV6-4 and TRBJ2-5; possibly TRBD1 for D (5 bases). Germline-derived CDR1 and CDR2 are MRHNA and SNTAGT. The CDR3 consists of 14 residues. Trimming pared 0 bases from V and 2 bases from J, leaving 7 bases between. The CDR3 nucleotides read TGTGCCAGCAGTGACTCTACAGGTCAAGAGACCCAGTACTTC. It yields the protein CASSDSTGQETQYF.

This chain connects TRBV6-6 to TRBJ1-4; no clear D. This CDR3 comprises 16 residues. Trimming shortened V by 7 bases and J by 0 bases, and 15 bases separated the two germline ends. Germline-derived CDR1 and CDR2 are MNHNY and SVGAGI (reference sequence). CDR3: CASTPGSLATNEKLFF. The CDR3 DNA reads TGTGCCAGCACCCCTGGCAGCCTGGCAACTAATGAAAAACTGTTTTTT.

Remarks on this clonotype: A read error may be the cause here, since a much bigger clone is one base away. This sequence joins TRBV12-3 or TRBV12-4 and TRBJ2-1, with 11 bases identical to TRBD1. With V trimmed by 6 bases and J by 6 bases, 4 bases remained unmatched. This CDR3 has 14 amino acids. The CDR3 DNA sequence: TGTGCCAGCAGCCGGGACAGGGGGGTCAATGAGCAGTTCTTC. As protein: CASSRDRGVNEQFF.

The chain uses TRBV7-2 and TRBJ2-7, with 7 bases lining up with TRBD2. Germline V gene lookup returns CDR1 SGHTA and CDR2 FQGNSA. This CDR3 is 15 amino acids long. V was pared by 0 bases and J by 7 bases, with 9 bases of the junction left unmatched. CDR3 residues: CASSLATSSYNEQYF. CDR3 coding DNA: TGTGCCAGCAGCTTAGCGACTAGCTCCTACAATGAGCAGTACTTC.

Remarks on this clonotype: Compared with germline, one end of the junction differs, possibly owing to a read error. This chain uses TRBV25-1 with TRBJ2-5; D remains ambiguous. The CDR3 spans 13 residues. Germline CDR1 is MGHDK and CDR2 is SYGVNS. CDR3 sequence: CASSARNLEAQYF. The DNA of the CDR3 is TGTGCCAGCAGTGCTCGGAATTTAGAGGCCCAGTACTTC.

The chain joins TRBV6-5 to TRBJ2-3, with D possibly being TRBD1 or TRBD2 (5 bases each). The V gene's germline CDR1 is MNHEY and CDR2 SVGAGI. CDR3 length equals 15 residues. The germline V and J ends were trimmed by 6 bases and 2 bases, with 15 bases remaining between them. CDR3: CASSVTGQVTDTQYF. CDR3 DNA: TGTGCCAGCAGCGTTACGGGGCAGGTCACAGATACGCAGTATTTT.

This clonotype was detected a few times. The gene calls are TRBV6-1 and TRBJ2-5; no reliable D call. CDR1 MNHNS and CDR2 SASEGT come from the germline V gene. The CDR3 length is 12 residues. Trimming left V 6 bases short and J 4 bases short, with 9 bases between. The CDR3 loop is CASSTFRETQYF. The CDR3 coding sequence is TGTGCCAGCAGCACTTTCCGAGAGACCCAGTACTTC.

The chain is built from TRBV6-1 and TRBJ1-1; 8 bases match TRBD1. The CDR3 contains 14 residues. Looked up from germline, CDR1 is MNHNS and CDR2 is SASEGT. Trimming removed 6 bases from V and 1 base from J; junction bases left unmatched: 4. The CDR3: CASRTTGENTEAFF. CDR3 sequence (DNA): TGTGCCAGCAGAACGACAGGGGAGAACACTGAAGCTTTCTTT.

V gene TRBV14 combines with J gene TRBJ2-2, with D perhaps matching TRBD1 (5 bases). The CDR3 has 14 amino acids. V was cut by 1 base and J by 5 bases, with 8 bases left in between. CDR1 and CDR2 from the germline V gene are SGHDN and FVKESK. CDR3 in DNA: TGTGCCAGCAGCCAAGTGCCAGGGACCGGGGAGCTGTTTTTT. Translation: CASSQVPGTGELFF. The full variable domain, in which reference TRBV14 and TRBJ2-2 provide the parts outside the CDR3, is EAGVTQFPSHSVIEKGQTVTLRCDPISGHDNLYWYRRVMGKEIKFLLHFVKESKQDESGMPNNRFLAERTGGTYSTLKVQPAELEDSGVYFCASSQVPGTGELFFGEGSRLTVL.

This clonotype has more than one count but fewer than ten. The chain is built from TRBV20-1 and TRBJ2-3, with TRBD2 matching over 8 bases. The ends lost 5 bases at V and 1 base at J; junction bases unmatched: 8. Germline CDR1 is DFQATT and CDR2 is SNEGSKA (reference sequence). The CDR3 has 15 residues. CDR3 sequence: CSASDGSGGTDTQYF. The CDR3 nucleotides read TGCAGTGCTTCCGACGGTAGCGGGGGCACAGATACGCAGTATTTT.

This clonotype was seen more than once but under ten times. The chain joins TRBV6-1 to TRBJ2-1, with TRBD1 matching over 10 bases. This CDR3 is 16 amino acids long. Germline CDR1 is MNHNS and CDR2 is SASEGT. Losses at the gene ends were 4 bases for V and 3 bases for J; bases not matched to a gene: 6. In nucleotides, the CDR3 is TGTGCCAGCAGTGGACAGGGGGCTAACGACTACAATGAGCAGTTCTTC. This gives the protein CASSGQGANDYNEQFF.

This clonotype was observed a handful of times. The chain links TRBV20-1 to TRBJ2-3, with 7 bases matching TRBD2. The CDR3 loop spans 13 amino acids. Germline V gene lookup returns CDR1 DFQATT and CDR2 SNEGSKA (reference sequence). With V trimmed by 5 bases and J by 5 bases, 7 bases remained unmatched. CDR3 sequence: CSAPTSGIDTQYF. The CDR3 nucleotides read TGCAGTGCTCCGACAAGCGGGATAGATACGCAGTATTTT.

This clonotype was found a few times. The gene calls are TRBV5-5 and TRBJ1-2, with TRBD1 matching 9 bases. J lost 7 bases, V lost 4 bases, and 5 bases had no gene match. CDR3 size: 13 residues. Per the germline V gene, CDR1 is SGHKS and CDR2 is YYEKEE (reference sequence). CDR3 DNA sequence: TGTGCCAGCAGCCAAGGGACAGGGACTGGCTACACCTTC. Amino acids: CASSQGTGTGYTF.

The chain joins TRBV6-5 to TRBJ2-7, with a weak D call TRBD1 (5 bases). This CDR3 is built from 15 residues. Trimming stripped 4 bases from V and 3 bases from J, with 16 bases between. Germline assignment: CDR1 MNHEY and CDR2 SVGAGI. CDR3 sequence (DNA): TGTGCCAGCAGTTCCCCTGGGGCGGCCGGCTACGAGCAGTACTTC. It codes for CASSSPGAAGYEQYF.

J is TRBJ2-5 and V is TRBV5-1; TRBD2 agrees at 12 bases. The germline CDR1 and CDR2 sequences are SGHRS and YFSETQ. CDR3 size: 18 residues. V trimming: 4 bases; J trimming: 1 base; junction bases outside the gene matches: 11. CDR3 in DNA: TGCGCCAGCAGCCCCCAAAAGACTAGCGGGGGCCCCCAAGAGACCCAGTACTTC. Its protein is CASSPQKTSGGPQETQYF.

The table lists this clonotype with many counts. The chain joins TRBV12-3 or TRBV12-4 to TRBJ2-7; D may be TRBD2 (5 bases). The CDR3 has 13 residues. V lost 5 bases to trimming and J lost 2 bases, with 10 bases between them. The CDR3 coding sequence is TGTGCCAGCAGTCTCGACGGGGCCTACGAGCAGTACTTC. This encodes CASSLDGAYEQYF.

This chain uses TRBV16 with TRBJ1-1; weak D call: TRBD1 (5 bases). CDR1 and CDR2 (germline): KGHSY, FQNENV. The V and J ends lost 2 bases and 6 bases respectively, with 16 bases between them. The CDR3 covers 15 residues. The CDR3 region is CASSQTPRDSAEAFF. Written as DNA, the CDR3 is TGTGCCAGCAGCCAAACCCCCAGGGATTCGGCTGAAGCTTTCTTT.

There are a few counts of this clonotype. The V gene is TRBV6-5, the J gene TRBJ2-7; 9 positions agree with TRBD1. CDR1 MNHEY and CDR2 SVGAGI come from the germline V gene. V was pared by 6 bases and J by 3 bases, with 6 bases of the junction left unmatched. This CDR3 contains 14 residues. The CDR3 nucleotides read TGTGCCAGCAGCCAGGACAGGGGTAACTACGAGCAGTACTTC. This gives the protein CASSQDRGNYEQYF.

This clonotype was detected a few times. The chain has TRBV2 and TRBJ1-5, with D perhaps TRBD1 (6 bases). Trimming took off 3 bases at V and 6 bases at J, with 12 bases between the two ends. Germline V CDR1 and CDR2: SNHLY, FYNNEI. CDR3 length: 14 amino acids. The CDR3 sequence is CASSDGQGIQPQHF. The CDR3 DNA follows: TGTGCCAGCAGTGACGGGCAGGGGATTCAGCCCCAGCATTTT.

The rearrangement links TRBV20-1 to TRBJ1-1; D is uncertain. The germline V gene has CDR1 DFQATT and CDR2 SNEGSKA (reference sequence). CDR3 length equals 11 residues. Trimming shortened V by 7 bases and J by 6 bases, and 12 bases separated the two germline ends. Written as DNA, the CDR3 is TGCAGTGTAGTAGGTCGGGCTGAAGCTTTCTTT. Residues: CSVVGRAEAFF.

This clonotype appeared a few times. This chain joins TRBV7-2 and TRBJ2-1, with D perhaps matching TRBD2 (5 bases). Trimming removed 5 bases at V and 4 bases at J, with 12 bases between. CDR3 length: 14 amino acids. Germline assignment: CDR1 SGHTA and CDR2 FQGNSA. The CDR3 DNA follows: TGTGCCAGCAGCCCCCCACGCGGGTACAATGAGCAGTTCTTC. Protein: CASSPPRGYNEQFF.

The table lists this clonotype with a few counts. The rearrangement uses TRBV7-2 and TRBJ2-4, with D possibly matching TRBD2 (6 bases). There are 17 residues in the CDR3. V lost 5 bases and J lost 0, with 17 bases in between. Germline-derived CDR1 and CDR2 are SGHTA and FQGNSA. CDR3 sequence (DNA): TGTGCCAGCAGCGACGGCCGCGGACTAATAGCCAAAAACATTCAGTACTTC. Translation: CASSDGRGLIAKNIQYF.

This clonotype was seen only a few times. The chain has TRBV15 and TRBJ2-1; D is uncertain. The closer fit of TRBJ2-7 to the DNA end suggests the J call may be wrong. The CDR3 is 15 amino acids. Germline V gene data show CDR1 as LNHNV and CDR2 as YYDKDF (reference sequence). The CDR3 here is CATSRDRGSYNEQYF. CDR3 DNA sequence: TGTGCCACCAGCAGAGATCGCGGCTCCTACAATGAGCAGTACTTC.